The rows below give T cell receptor beta chains drawn from one sample of a study of OX40 agonist ivuxolimab in advanced cancers. The assay was immunoSEQ multiplex PCR, and TCRdb's table has in-frame clones only and misses some. Among fewer than 85,000 clones listed, roughly four fifths were seen once. The source material was CD4+ or CD8+ T cells sorted from blood, sampled in a trial of the OX40 agonist ivuxolimab. These receptors all come from an adult with an advanced solid tumor such as melanoma, head and neck, liver or kidney cancer. Each CDR3 is given with its conserved first and last residue. The order of the fields is D gene, V gene, J gene, clone size, CDR3 DNA, CDR3 protein. D genes are given only for firm matches. Some rows have no size entry. The others give once, few or many, or a class for an expanded clone.

NA	TRBV19	TRBJ2-5	NA	TGTGCCAGTAGCCCATTCCGGGGCTTGGGAGAGACCCAGTACTTC	CASSPFRGLGETQYF
NA	TRBV9	TRBJ1-3	NA	TGTGCCAGCAGCCCGGACGTTGGCTCTGGAAACACCATATATTTT	CASSPDVGSGNTIYF
TRBD1	TRBV5-1	TRBJ2-1	NA	TGCGCCAGCAGAAAAGGGGGCACTGATGACAATGAGCAGTTCTTC	CASRKGGTDDNEQFF
NA	TRBV15	TRBJ2-5	NA	TGTGCCACCAGCAGAGACCTGGAGACCCAGTACTTC	CATSRDLETQYF
TRBD2	TRBV5-1	TRBJ2-5	NA	TGCGCCAGCAGCGCCGGGACTAGCGGGAGGGAAGAGACCCAGTACTTC	CASSAGTSGREETQYF
TRBD2	TRBV6-6	TRBJ2-1	NA	TGTGCCAGCAGAGGGGGGACTAGCGGGAGCAATGAGCAGTTCTTC	CASRGGTSGSNEQFF
NA	TRBV5-5	TRBJ1-1	NA	TGTGCCAGCAGCTTGCTGTCCGGACTGAACACTGAAGCTTTCTTT	CASSLLSGLNTEAFF
TRBD2	TRBV5-6	TRBJ2-1	few	TGTGCCAGCAGCTTGGCGACAGTCGTAGCGGGGACATACAATGAGCAGTTCTTC	CASSLATVVAGTYNEQFF
NA	TRBV11-2	TRBJ1-3	NA	TGTGCCAGCAGCCCCGTCGCACGAAACACCATATATTTT	CASSPVARNTIYF
NA	TRBV28	TRBJ1-1	NA	TGTGCCAGCAGTTTGCGCCCAAGAGGGCGCCGGAACACTGAAGCTTTCTTT	CASSLRPRGRRNTEAFF
NA	TRBV7-2	TRBJ2-3	NA	TGTGCCAGCAGCTTAGGGGGCAGCCGCACAGATACGCAGTATTTT	CASSLGGSRTDTQYF
NA	TRBV19	TRBJ2-1	once	TGTGCCAGTAGTGCAGGTCCGATCCCGTTCTTC	CASSAGPIPFF
NA	TRBV4-1	TRBJ1-6	NA	TGCGCCAGCAGCCACGCAGGGGTTCTAGTTGATTCACCCCTCCACTTT	CASSHAGVLVDSPLHF
NA	TRBV5-1	TRBJ2-2	NA	TGCGCCAGCAGCCCTCAACCCGGGACAACGAACACCGGGGAGCTGTTTTTT	CASSPQPGTTNTGELFF
NA	TRBV4-2	TRBJ1-2	NA	TGTGCCAGCAGCCGAGAGGCCAGGTCGAACTATGGCTACACCTTC	CASSREARSNYGYTF
NA	TRBV7-9	TRBJ2-1	NA	TGTGCCAGCAGCTTAGCGGGCGCAGACAATGAGCAGTTCTTC	CASSLAGADNEQFF
TRBD1	TRBV7-2	TRBJ2-7	once	TGTGCCAGCACCTTCGGGGGGACAGGGGGATACGAGCAGTACTTC	CASTFGGTGGYEQYF
TRBD2	TRBV29-1	TRBJ2-2	NA	TGCAGCGTTTTTCCGGGACTAGATGGATCCGGGGAGCTGTTTTTT	CSVFPGLDGSGELFF
TRBD1	TRBV5-1	TRBJ1-2	NA	TGCGCCAGCAGCTTGGGGGTCGACAGGGTAGTCGACTATGGCTACACCTTC	CASSLGVDRVVDYGYTF
NA	TRBV7-2	TRBJ2-1	NA	TGTGCCAGCAGCAACAGGGATGGTGAGCAGTTCTTC	CASSNRDGEQFF
NA	TRBV19	TRBJ2-1	NA	TGTGCCAGTAGTATAGGGGCTAGCTCCGACGTCAATGAGCAGTTCTTC	CASSIGASSDVNEQFF
NA	TRBV2	TRBJ2-1	NA	TGTGCCAGCTCGGGTCGCAATGAGCAGTTCTTC	CASSGRNEQFF
NA	TRBV19	TRBJ2-1	NA	TGTGCCAGTAGTATTTCGGGACCGTCCTACAATGAGCAGTTCTTC	CASSISGPSYNEQFF
TRBD2	TRBV6-5	TRBJ2-2	NA	TGTGCCAGCACTCCCACTAGCGGGGGTTCCGGGGAGCTGTTTTTT	CASTPTSGGSGELFF
TRBD2	TRBV7-8	TRBJ2-7	once	TGTGCCAGCAGCTTTGGGACTAGCGGCTCCTACGAGCAGTACTTC	CASSFGTSGSYEQYF
NA	TRBV29-1	TRBJ2-1	NA	TGCAGCCTACTCCAAGGCGCGGGGAATGAGCAGTTCTTC	CSLLQGAGNEQFF
TRBD1	TRBV6-1	TRBJ1-2	NA	TGTGCCACCCAGGACAGGGTAGACTATGGCTACACCTTC	CATQDRVDYGYTF
NA	TRBV7-8	TRBJ1-5	NA	TGTGCCAGCAGTAAAGATGGGGTGAGCAATCAGCCCCAGCATTTT	CASSKDGVSNQPQHF
NA	TRBV28	TRBJ2-4	NA	TGTGCCAGCAGCGAGGGGGTAGCCAAAAACATTCAGTACTTC	CASSEGVAKNIQYF